These T cell receptor beta chains were read from a single sample in a study of blood T cells in healthy people across ages. TCRdb fed the 5' RACE reads into MiXCR, producing one record per CDR3 protein. The data hold 1,300,000 or so distinct CDR3 sequences, with 55% to 75% observed a single time. Sequencing was performed on blood. The receptor set was obtained from a man aged 18-30 years in good health. Both conserved end residues are part of each CDR3.

V: TRBV20-1; CDR3: CSASTQGYGYTF
V: TRBV9; CDR3: CASSAPPRNRAMNTEAFF
V: TRBV7-2; CDR3: CVSSSYNRYEQYF
V: TRBV20-1; CDR3: CSARPTMLAKNIQYF
V: TRBV9; CDR3: CASKVVLADSYNEQFF
V: TRBV27; CDR3: CASSFAGVGRHSNSPLHF
V: TRBV20-1; CDR3: CSARNTRSLEPNEQFF
V: TRBV6-2/TRBV6-3; CDR3: CASRTHRPGTGVDRAFF
V: TRBV7-9; CDR3: CASSFEGWVEQYF
V: TRBV11-2; CDR3: CASSFLAFLSTDTQYF
V: TRBV12-3/TRBV12-4; CDR3: CASSLRGPYSPLHF
V: TRBV20-1; CDR3: CSARDPTGTYEQYF
V: TRBV4-1; CDR3: CASSPQQSDYEQYF